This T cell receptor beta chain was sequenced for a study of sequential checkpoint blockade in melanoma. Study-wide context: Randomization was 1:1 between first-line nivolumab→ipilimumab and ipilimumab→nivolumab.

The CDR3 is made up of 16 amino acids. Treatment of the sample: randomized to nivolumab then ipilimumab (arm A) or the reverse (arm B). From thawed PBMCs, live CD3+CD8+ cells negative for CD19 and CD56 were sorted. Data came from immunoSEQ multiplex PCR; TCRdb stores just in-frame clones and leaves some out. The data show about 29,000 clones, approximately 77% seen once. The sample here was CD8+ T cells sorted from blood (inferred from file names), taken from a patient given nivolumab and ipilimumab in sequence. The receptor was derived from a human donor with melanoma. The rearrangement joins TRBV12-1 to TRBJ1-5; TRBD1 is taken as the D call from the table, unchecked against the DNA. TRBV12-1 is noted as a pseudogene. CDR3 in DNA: TGTGCCAGCAGCCAACTCACCACAGGGAGCAATCAGCCCCAGCATTTT. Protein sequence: CASSQLTTGSNQPQHF.